Reported below is one TCR beta chain. Assay used: immunoSEQ multiplex PCR; TCRdb lists only in-frame clones, some missing. This sample yields more than 100,000 clones, of which just under 90% are seen a single time; around 6.9% belongs to the top ten. The sample originates from a study of control samples from healthy donors and cancer patients. In germline, CDR1 is KGHDR, CDR2 SFDVKD. The CDR3 is made up of 12 amino acids. V was trimmed by 0 bases and J by 7 bases, leaving 5 bases between them. This TCR was sampled from a man in his fifties or sixties with head and neck cancer. Sequenced input: PBMCs. The rearrangement uses TRBV24-1 and TRBJ1-2; D gene uncertain. CDR3 nucleotide sequence: TGTGCCACCAGTGATTTGATCGGTGGCTACACCTTC. Translation gives CATSDLIGGYTF.